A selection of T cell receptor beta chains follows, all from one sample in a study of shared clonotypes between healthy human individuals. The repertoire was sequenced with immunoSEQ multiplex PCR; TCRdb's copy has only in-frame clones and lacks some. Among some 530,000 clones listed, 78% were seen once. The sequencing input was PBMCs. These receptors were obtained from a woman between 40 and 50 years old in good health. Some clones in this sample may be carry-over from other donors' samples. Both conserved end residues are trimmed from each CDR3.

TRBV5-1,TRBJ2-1,ASSPTSGSSIVDQF
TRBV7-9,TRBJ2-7,ASSLVAGGPWSYEQY
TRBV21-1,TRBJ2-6,ASSKFRDRGSISGANVLT
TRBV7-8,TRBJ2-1,ASSNFGGGYNEQF
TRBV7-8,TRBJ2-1,ASSPSTSFNEQF
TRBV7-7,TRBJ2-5,ASSPSVGETQY
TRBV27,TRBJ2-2,ASTQRVGQGLVGELF
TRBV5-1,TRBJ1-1,ASSSTPGPRNTEAF
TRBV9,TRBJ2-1,ASSVGTSGRRTYNEQF
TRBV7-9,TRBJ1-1,ASSPRITEAF
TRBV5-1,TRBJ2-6,ASSLGPVSGANVLT
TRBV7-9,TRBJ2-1,ASTLLVGGSYNEQF
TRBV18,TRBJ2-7,ASSPGLAESEQC
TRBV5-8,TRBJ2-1,ASSFTREGGEQF
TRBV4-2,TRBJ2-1,ASSRETSGEYNEQF
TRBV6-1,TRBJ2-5,ASSSGRAQETQY
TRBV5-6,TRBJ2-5,ASSPGRMSQETQY
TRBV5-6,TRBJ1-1,ASSFGTGGLYTEAF
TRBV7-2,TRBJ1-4,ASSLKSAATNEKLF
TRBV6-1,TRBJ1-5,ASRAIGWYQPQH
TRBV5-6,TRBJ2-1,ASSLAGYNKQF
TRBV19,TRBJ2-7,ASSTTGTGDEQY
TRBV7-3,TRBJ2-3,ASSSEGGRTDTQY